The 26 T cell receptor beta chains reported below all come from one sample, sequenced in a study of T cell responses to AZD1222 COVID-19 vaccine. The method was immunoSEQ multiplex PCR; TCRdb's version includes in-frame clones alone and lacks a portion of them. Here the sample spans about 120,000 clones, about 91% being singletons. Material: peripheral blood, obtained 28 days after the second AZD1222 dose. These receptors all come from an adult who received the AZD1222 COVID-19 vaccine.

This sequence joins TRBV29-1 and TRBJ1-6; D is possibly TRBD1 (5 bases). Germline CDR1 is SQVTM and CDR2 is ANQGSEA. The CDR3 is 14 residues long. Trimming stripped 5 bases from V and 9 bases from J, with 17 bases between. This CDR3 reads CSVSGGAGGSPLHF. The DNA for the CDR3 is TGCAGCGTTTCCGGAGGGGCCGGAGGTTCACCCCTCCACTTT. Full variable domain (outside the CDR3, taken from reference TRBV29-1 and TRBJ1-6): SAVISQKPSRDICQRGTSLTIQCQVDSQVTMMFWYRQQPGQSLTLIATANQGSEATYESGFVIDKFPISRPNLTFSTLTVSNMSPEDSSIYLCSVSGGAGGSPLHFGNGTRLTVT.

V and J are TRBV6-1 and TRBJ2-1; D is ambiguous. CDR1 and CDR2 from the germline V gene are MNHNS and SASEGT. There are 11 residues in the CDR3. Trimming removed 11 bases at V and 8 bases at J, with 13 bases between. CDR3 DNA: TGTGCCGTAAGCTTAGCCGATGAGCAGTTCTTC. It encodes CAVSLADEQFF.

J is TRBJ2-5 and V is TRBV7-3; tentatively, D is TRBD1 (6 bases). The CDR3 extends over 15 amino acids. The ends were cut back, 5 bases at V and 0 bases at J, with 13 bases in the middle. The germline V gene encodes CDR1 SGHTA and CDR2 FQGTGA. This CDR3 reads CASSPRTANQETQYF. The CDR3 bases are TGTGCCAGCAGCCCCCGGACAGCGAACCAAGAGACCCAGTACTTC.

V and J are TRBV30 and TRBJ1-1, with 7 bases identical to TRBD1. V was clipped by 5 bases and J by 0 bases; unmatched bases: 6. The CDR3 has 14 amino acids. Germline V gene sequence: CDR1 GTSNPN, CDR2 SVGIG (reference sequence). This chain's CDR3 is CAWDQQGMNTEAFF. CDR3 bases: TGTGCCTGGGACCAACAGGGGATGAACACTGAAGCTTTCTTT.

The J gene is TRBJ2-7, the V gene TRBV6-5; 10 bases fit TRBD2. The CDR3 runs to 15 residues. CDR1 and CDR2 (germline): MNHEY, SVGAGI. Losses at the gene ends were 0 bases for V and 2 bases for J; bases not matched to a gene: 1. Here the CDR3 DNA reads TGTGCCAGCAGTTACTCCACTAGCGGGACCTACGAGCAGTACTTC. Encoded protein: CASSYSTSGTYEQYF.

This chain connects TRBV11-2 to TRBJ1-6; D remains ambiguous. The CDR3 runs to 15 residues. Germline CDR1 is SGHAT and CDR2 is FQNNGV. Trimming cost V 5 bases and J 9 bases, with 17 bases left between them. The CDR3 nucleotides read TGTGCCAGCAGCCTTACGACCCGGGCCCTTTCACCCCTCCACTTT. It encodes CASSLTTRALSPLHF.

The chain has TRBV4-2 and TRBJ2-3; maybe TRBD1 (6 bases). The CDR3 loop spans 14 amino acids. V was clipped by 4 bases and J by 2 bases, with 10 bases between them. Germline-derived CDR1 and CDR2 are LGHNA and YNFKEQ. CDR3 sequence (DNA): TGTGCCAGCAGCCGAGGACAGAACACAGATACGCAGTATTTT. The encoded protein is CASSRGQNTDTQYF.

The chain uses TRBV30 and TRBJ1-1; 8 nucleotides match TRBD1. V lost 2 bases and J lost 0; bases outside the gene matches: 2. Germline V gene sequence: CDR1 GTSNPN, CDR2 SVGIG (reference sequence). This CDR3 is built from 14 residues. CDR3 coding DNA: TGTGCCTGGAGTCGACAGGGGTTGAACACTGAAGCTTTCTTT. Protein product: CAWSRQGLNTEAFF.

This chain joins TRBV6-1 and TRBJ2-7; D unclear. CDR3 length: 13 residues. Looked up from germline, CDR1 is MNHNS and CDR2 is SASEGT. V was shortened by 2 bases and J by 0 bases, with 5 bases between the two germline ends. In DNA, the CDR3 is TGTGCCAGCAGTGAACAATCCTCCTACGAGCAGTACTTC. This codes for CASSEQSSYEQYF.

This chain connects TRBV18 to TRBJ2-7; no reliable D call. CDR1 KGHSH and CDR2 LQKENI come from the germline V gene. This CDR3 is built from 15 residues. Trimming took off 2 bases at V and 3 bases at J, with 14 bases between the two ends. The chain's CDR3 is CASSPWKDEVYEQYF. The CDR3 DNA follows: TGTGCCAGCTCACCATGGAAGGACGAGGTCTACGAGCAGTACTTC.

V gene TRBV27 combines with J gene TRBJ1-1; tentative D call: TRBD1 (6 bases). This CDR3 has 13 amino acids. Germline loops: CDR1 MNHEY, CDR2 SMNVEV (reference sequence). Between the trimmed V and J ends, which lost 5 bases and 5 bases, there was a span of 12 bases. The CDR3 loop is CASSRGGRTEAFF. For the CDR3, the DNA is TGTGCCAGCAGTCGAGGGGGTCGGACTGAAGCTTTCTTT.

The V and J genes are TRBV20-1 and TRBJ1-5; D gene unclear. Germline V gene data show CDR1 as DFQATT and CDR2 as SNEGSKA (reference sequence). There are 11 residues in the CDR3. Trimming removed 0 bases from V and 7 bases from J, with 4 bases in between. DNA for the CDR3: TGCAGTGCTAGAGATGGCCAGCCCCAGCATTTT. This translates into CSARDGQPQHF.

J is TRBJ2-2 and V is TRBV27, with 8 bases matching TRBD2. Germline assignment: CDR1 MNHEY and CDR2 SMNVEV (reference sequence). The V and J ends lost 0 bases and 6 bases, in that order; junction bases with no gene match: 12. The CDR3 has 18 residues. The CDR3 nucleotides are TGTGCCAGCAGTTTATCCCGAGCGGGAGTATTAGGTCCCGGGGAGCTGTTTTTT. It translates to CASSLSRAGVLGPGELFF.

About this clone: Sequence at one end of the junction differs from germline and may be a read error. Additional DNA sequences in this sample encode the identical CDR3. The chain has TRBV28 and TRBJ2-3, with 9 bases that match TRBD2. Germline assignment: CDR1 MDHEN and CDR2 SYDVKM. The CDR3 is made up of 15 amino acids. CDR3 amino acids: CASSVAGVGTDTQYF. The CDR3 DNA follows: TGCGCCAGCAGTGTAGCGGGAGTGGGCACAGATACGCAGTATTTT.

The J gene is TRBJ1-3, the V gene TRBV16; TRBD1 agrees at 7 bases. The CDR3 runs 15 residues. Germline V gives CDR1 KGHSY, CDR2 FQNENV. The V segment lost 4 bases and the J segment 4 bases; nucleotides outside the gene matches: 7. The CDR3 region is CASSPTGAQGNTIYF. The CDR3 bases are TGTGCCAGCAGCCCTACAGGGGCGCAAGGAAACACCATATATTTT.

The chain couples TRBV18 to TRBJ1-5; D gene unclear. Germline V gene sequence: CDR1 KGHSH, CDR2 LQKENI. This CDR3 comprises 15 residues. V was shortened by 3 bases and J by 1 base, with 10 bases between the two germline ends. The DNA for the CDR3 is TGTGCCAGCTCACCGGGAACGGTCAGCAATCAGCCCCAGCATTTT. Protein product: CASSPGTVSNQPQHF.

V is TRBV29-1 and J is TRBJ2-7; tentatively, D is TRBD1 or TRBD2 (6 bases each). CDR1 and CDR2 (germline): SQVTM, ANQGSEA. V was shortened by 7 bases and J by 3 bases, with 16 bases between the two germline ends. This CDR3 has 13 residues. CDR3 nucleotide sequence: TGCAGCGCTGGGGGCCAGGGAGGCTACGAGCAGTACTTC. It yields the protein CSAGGQGGYEQYF.

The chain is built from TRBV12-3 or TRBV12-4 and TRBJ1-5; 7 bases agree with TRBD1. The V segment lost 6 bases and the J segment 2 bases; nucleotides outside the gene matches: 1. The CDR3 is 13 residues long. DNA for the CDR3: TGTGCCAGCAGCGGACAGGGCAATCAGCCCCAGCATTTT. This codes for CASSGQGNQPQHF.

CDR3 coding DNA: TGTGCCAGCAGTTTTGGGCTGTATGCTTCGACCCAGTACTTC. This codes for CASSFGLYASTQYF. The chain is built from TRBV27 and TRBJ2-5; no firm D call. Germline V gene sequence: CDR1 MNHEY, CDR2 SMNVEV (reference sequence). This CDR3 is 14 amino acids long. V shed 3 bases and J shed 7 bases, with 15 bases lying between them.

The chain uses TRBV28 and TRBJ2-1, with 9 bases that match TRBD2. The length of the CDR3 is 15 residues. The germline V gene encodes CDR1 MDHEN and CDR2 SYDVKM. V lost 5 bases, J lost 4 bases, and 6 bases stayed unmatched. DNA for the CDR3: TGTGCCAGCAGTCGGGCGGGAGGGGCTTACAATGAGCAGTTCTTC. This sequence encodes CASSRAGGAYNEQFF.

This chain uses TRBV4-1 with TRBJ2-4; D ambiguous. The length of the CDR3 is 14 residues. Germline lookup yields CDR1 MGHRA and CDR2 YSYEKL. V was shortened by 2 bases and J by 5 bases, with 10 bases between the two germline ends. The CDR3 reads CASSQTSLENIQYF. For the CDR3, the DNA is TGCGCCAGCAGCCAAACATCCCTGGAAAACATTCAGTACTTC.

The CDR3 coding sequence is TGTGCCAGCAGCTTAGCGGGTACAGGGAGCTCTGGAAACACCATATATTTT. Its protein product is CASSLAGTGSSGNTIYF. This chain uses TRBV7-9 with TRBJ1-3; D perhaps matches TRBD1 (6 bases). Germline CDR1 SEHNR, CDR2 FQNEAQ (reference sequence). This CDR3 has 17 amino acids. Trimming cost V 0 bases and J 0 bases, with 12 bases left between them. Complete variable domain (other parts from reference TRBV7-9 and TRBJ1-3): DTGVSQNPRHKITKRGQNVTFRCDPISEHNRLYWYRQTLGQGPEFLTYFQNEAQLEKSRLLSDRFSAERPKGSFSTLEIQRTEQGDSAMYLCASSLAGTGSSGNTIYFGEGSWLTVV.

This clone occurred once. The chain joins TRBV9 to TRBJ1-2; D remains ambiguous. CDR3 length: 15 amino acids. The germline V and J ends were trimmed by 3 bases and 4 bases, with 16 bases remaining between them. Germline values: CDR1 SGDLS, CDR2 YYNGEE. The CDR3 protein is CASSEGPKVTYGYTF. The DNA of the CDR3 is TGTGCCAGCAGCGAGGGCCCAAAGGTCACCTATGGCTACACCTTC.

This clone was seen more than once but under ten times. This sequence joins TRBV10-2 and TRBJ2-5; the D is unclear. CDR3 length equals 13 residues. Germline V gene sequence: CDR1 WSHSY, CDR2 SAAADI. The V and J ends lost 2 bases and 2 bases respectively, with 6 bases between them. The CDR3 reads CASSEQPQETQYF. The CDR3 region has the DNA TGCGCCAGCAGTGAGCAGCCACAAGAGACCCAGTACTTC.

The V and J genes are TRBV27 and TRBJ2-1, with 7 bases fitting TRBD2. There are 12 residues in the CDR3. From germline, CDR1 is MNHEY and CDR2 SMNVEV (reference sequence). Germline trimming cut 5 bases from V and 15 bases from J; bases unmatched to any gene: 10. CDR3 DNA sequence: TGTGCCAGCAGTCCCCCGCGGGGAGGGCCGTTCTTC. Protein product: CASSPPRGGPFF.

The CDR3 DNA is TGTGCCAGCACCGGGGTGGGAACGCCCGGGGAGCTGTTTTTT. This gives the protein CASTGVGTPGELFF. The V call is TRBV28, the J call TRBJ2-2, with a weak D call TRBD2 (5 bases). Trimming shortened V by 7 bases and J by 6 bases, and 15 bases separated the two germline ends. The CDR3 sequence is 14 residues long. Germline CDR1 and CDR2: MDHEN and SYDVKM.